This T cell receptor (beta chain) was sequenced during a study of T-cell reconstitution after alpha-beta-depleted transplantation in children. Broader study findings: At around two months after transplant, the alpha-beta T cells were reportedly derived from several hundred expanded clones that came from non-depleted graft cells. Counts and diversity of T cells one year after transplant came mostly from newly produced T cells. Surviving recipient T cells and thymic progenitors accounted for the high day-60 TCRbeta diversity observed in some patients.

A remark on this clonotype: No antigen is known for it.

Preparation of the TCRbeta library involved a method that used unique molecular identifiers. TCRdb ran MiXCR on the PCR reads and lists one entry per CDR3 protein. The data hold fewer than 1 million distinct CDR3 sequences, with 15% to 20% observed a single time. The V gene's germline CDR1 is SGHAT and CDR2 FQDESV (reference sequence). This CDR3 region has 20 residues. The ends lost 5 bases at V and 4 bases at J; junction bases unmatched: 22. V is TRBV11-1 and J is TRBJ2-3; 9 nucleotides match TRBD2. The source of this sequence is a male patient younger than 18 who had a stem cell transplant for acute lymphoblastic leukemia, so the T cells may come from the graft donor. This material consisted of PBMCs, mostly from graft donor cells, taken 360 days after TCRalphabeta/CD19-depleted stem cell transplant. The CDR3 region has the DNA TGTGCCAGCAGCCACCTGGGGCAGAGAGTCTTAGCGGGAGCCGCAGATACGCAGTATTTT. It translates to CASSHLGQRVLAGAADTQYF.